One sample yielded the 30 T cell receptor beta chains listed below, sequenced in a study of identical twins. TCRdb itself ran the 5' RACE reads through MiXCR, one entry per CDR3 protein. The sample consists of 600,000 to 800,000 distinct CDR3 sequences, approximately 21% of them appearing once. Separately, the same data were catalogued under a study of T cells expressing NK-cell markers.

The sample taken for sequencing was PBMCs. The receptors originated from a woman younger than 35 in good health.

This clonotype was seen a few times. The chain uses TRBV29-1 and TRBJ2-1; possible D gene TRBD1, 5 bases. Germline V gene sequence: CDR1 SQVTM, CDR2 ANQGSEA. The CDR3 has 15 amino acids. V lost 1 base, J lost 0 bases, and 10 bases lay in between. DNA of the CDR3: TGCAGCGTTGAAGGAAGGGGATACTCCTACAATGAGCAGTTCTTC. It encodes CSVEGRGYSYNEQFF.

This clonotype was recorded at least ten times. The chain couples TRBV12-3 or TRBV12-4 to TRBJ1-4; D gene unclear. Trimming removed 5 bases from V and 0 bases from J, with 13 bases in between. The CDR3 length is 16 residues. CDR3 DNA sequence: TGTGCCAGCAGTCTTCATCGGCGTGCAACTAATGAAAAACTGTTTTTT. It specifies CASSLHRRATNEKLFF.

The rearrangement joins TRBV27 to TRBJ2-5; 10 nucleotides line up with TRBD2. Germline values: CDR1 MNHEY, CDR2 SMNVEV (reference sequence). V lost 3 bases and J lost 5; bases outside the gene matches: 9. The CDR3 runs 16 residues. The CDR3 nucleotides are TGTGCCAGCAGTTTTAGGCCTAGCGGGGGACGGGAGACCCAGTACTTC. This sequence encodes CASSFRPSGGRETQYF.

This clonotype has a count of ten or more. The J gene is TRBJ1-1, the V gene TRBV5-1, with D possibly matching TRBD1 (5 bases). CDR3 size: 14 residues. The germline gives CDR1 SGHRS, CDR2 YFSETQ. V lost 4 bases and J 1 base, leaving 11 bases between the germline ends. In DNA form, the CDR3 reads TGCGCCAGCAGCCCGGGACTGTGGAACACTGAAGCTTTCTTT. Its translation is CASSPGLWNTEAFF.

This clonotype was found a few times. The CDR3 DNA reads as TGTGCCAGCAGTTACGGTGGGCTAGCGGGACGTTACGAGCAGTACTTC. It yields the protein CASSYGGLAGRYEQYF. V is TRBV6-5 and J is TRBJ2-7; 9 bases fit TRBD2. V lost 2 bases, J lost 4 bases, and 9 bases stayed unmatched. This CDR3 region has 16 residues. Germline V gene lookup returns CDR1 MNHEY and CDR2 SVGAGI.

This clonotype was seen a handful of times. This rearrangement joins TRBV29-1 to TRBJ1-1; possible D gene TRBD1, 6 bases. V gave up 7 bases and J gave up 4 bases, with 13 bases separating them. The CDR3 is made up of 12 amino acids. Germline V gene data show CDR1 as SQVTM and CDR2 as ANQGSEA. The CDR3 nucleotides read TGCAGCGCCGAGGGGGGTAGCACTGAAGCTTTCTTT. Translation: CSAEGGSTEAFF.

This clonotype has a handful of counts. This rearrangement joins TRBV6-5 to TRBJ1-1, with D uncertain. The V end was cut by 7 bases, the J end by 10 bases, with 16 bases between. CDR1 and CDR2 (germline): MNHEY, SVGAGI. This CDR3 has 12 amino acids. CDR3 bases: TGTGCCAGCAAGGGTAAAGGCCGCGGAGCTTTCTTT. Its translation: CASKGKGRGAFF.

This clonotype was counted between two and nine times. The genes are TRBV5-1 and TRBJ1-1; 9 nucleotides agree with TRBD1. The CDR3 totals 14 residues. CDR1 is SGHRS, CDR2 YFSETQ, per germline. The J segment lost 9 bases and the V segment lost 1 base, leaving 7 bases of the junction unmatched. CDR3 in amino acids: CASSLTGGTLKAFF. Here the CDR3 DNA reads TGCGCCAGCAGCTTGACAGGGGGCACACTGAAAGCTTTCTTT.

This clonotype was seen at least ten times. This chain links TRBV7-9 with TRBJ2-7, with TRBD1 as a possible D gene (6 bases). Germline loops: CDR1 SEHNR, CDR2 FQNEAQ (reference sequence). CDR3 size: 13 residues. The V end lost 6 bases, the J end lost 5 bases, and 14 bases lay between the germline ends. CDR3 amino acids: CASSGTPLDEQYF. The DNA for the CDR3 is TGTGCCAGCAGTGGGACACCCCTCGACGAGCAGTACTTC.

The rearrangement joins TRBV6-5 to TRBJ2-3; TRBD2 matches 15 bases. Germline loops: CDR1 MNHEY, CDR2 SVGAGI. The CDR3 is 17 residues long. V dropped 0 bases and J dropped 9; count of bases not matched to a gene: 7. CDR3 DNA: TGTGCCAGCAGTTACTCCCGGACTAGCGGGAGGGCCAGCACGCAGTATTTT. Translation: CASSYSRTSGRASTQYF.

The rearrangement joins TRBV9 to TRBJ2-1; D is possibly TRBD2 (7 bases). V lost 0 bases and J 10 bases, leaving 11 bases between the germline ends. This CDR3 is 13 amino acids long. Germline CDR1 SGDLS, CDR2 YYNGEE. CDR3 nucleotide sequence: TGTGCCAGCAGCGTAGGAGGGGGAGGGGAGCAGTTCTTC. Amino acids: CASSVGGGGEQFF.

The V gene is TRBV4-3, the J gene TRBJ2-7; the match to TRBD2 covers 8 bases. CDR1 and CDR2 (germline): LGHNA, YSLEER. Trimming cost V 3 bases and J 6 bases; bases outside gene matches: 4. The length of the CDR3 is 13 residues. The CDR3, as DNA: TGCGCCAGCAGCCAGGAGCGGGAGACCGAGCAGTACTTC. This codes for CASSQERETEQYF.

V and J are TRBV7-2 and TRBJ2-1; maybe TRBD1 (6 bases). There are 13 residues in the CDR3. Germline values: CDR1 SGHTA, CDR2 FQGNSA. Deletions cut 3 bases from V and 13 bases from J, with 16 bases between. CDR3 in amino acids: CASSFEGTSPQFF. Here the CDR3 DNA reads TGTGCCAGCAGCTTCGAGGGGACATCACCTCAGTTCTTC.

This clonotype appeared many times. The V and J genes are TRBV5-1 and TRBJ2-3, with 10 bases matching TRBD2. Germline lookup yields CDR1 SGHRS and CDR2 YFSETQ. The V segment lost 4 bases and the J segment 2 bases; nucleotides outside the gene matches: 7. The CDR3 covers 16 residues. This chain's CDR3 is CASSVDLAGDTDTQYF. The CDR3 bases are TGCGCCAGCAGCGTCGATCTAGCGGGAGACACAGATACGCAGTATTTT.

As regards this clonotype: The junction departs from germline at one end; a sequencing error may be responsible. The chain carries TRBV10-3 and TRBJ2-7; D is unclear. The CDR3 covers 13 residues. The germline V gene encodes CDR1 ENHRY and CDR2 SYGVKD. The chain's CDR3 is CAISVSSSDEQYF. The DNA of the CDR3 is TGTGCCATCAGTGTATCGAGCTCCGACGAGCAGTACTTC.

The chain joins TRBV5-4 to TRBJ2-1; D call uncertain. V lost 3 bases, J lost 8 bases, and 6 bases lay in between. Germline V lookup: CDR1 SGHNT, CDR2 YYREEE (reference sequence). This CDR3 contains 11 residues. The CDR3 loop reads CASSSIYEQFF. The DNA for the CDR3 is TGTGCCAGCAGCTCCATCTATGAGCAGTTCTTC.

This clonotype was counted between two and nine times. The chain couples TRBV7-9 to TRBJ2-7, with TRBD1 identical over 11 bases. V trimming: 4 bases; J trimming: 3 bases; junction bases outside the gene matches: 8. Germline V gives CDR1 SEHNR, CDR2 FQNEAQ (reference sequence). The CDR3 length is 16 residues. The CDR3 nucleotides are TGTGCCAGCAGCTCTCTACCGGGACAGGGGGGCTACGAGCAGTACTTC. This gives the protein CASSSLPGQGGYEQYF.

This chain uses TRBV19 with TRBJ1-5; D is ambiguous. CDR3 size: 14 residues. The V end lost 4 bases, the J end lost 4 bases, and 11 bases lay between the germline ends. Per germline, CDR1 LNHDA and CDR2 SQIVND (reference sequence). CDR3 in DNA: TGTGCCAGTAGTAAGGCCGGGCAGAATCAGCCCCAGCATTTT. This translates into CASSKAGQNQPQHF.

V and J are TRBV7-8 and TRBJ2-7, with D maybe TRBD2 (6 bases). The CDR3 is 16 amino acids. Germline CDR1 reads SGHVS; CDR2 reads FQNEAQ. The V gene lost 5 bases and the J gene lost 6 bases, with 23 bases spanning the gap. The CDR3 nucleotides are TGTGCCAGCAGCCCCGGAGCGGGCATGATCCTCGGCGAGCAGTACTTC. This gives the protein CASSPGAGMILGEQYF.

This rearrangement joins TRBV7-2 to TRBJ2-3; 7 nucleotides align to TRBD2. Germline CDR1 reads SGHTA; CDR2 reads FQGNSA. V was clipped by 4 bases and J by 4 bases; unmatched bases: 8. The CDR3 extends over 15 amino acids. CDR3 in amino acids: CASSSSGGGSDTQYF. CDR3 nucleotides: TGTGCCAGCAGCTCTAGCGGAGGTGGGTCAGATACGCAGTATTTT.

The chain links TRBV29-1 to TRBJ1-1; D gene ambiguous. V was cut by 4 bases and J by 6 bases, with 15 bases left in between. The CDR3 is made up of 13 amino acids. Looked up from germline, CDR1 is SQVTM and CDR2 is ANQGSEA. The DNA for the CDR3 is TGCAGCGTTGGAGATATTGGAGATTCTGAAGCTTTCTTT. Amino acids: CSVGDIGDSEAFF.

This clonotype was seen at least ten times. The chain couples TRBV3-1 to TRBJ1-2; TRBD1 is a possible D gene (5 bases). This CDR3 has 14 amino acids. The V and J ends lost 5 bases and 3 bases respectively, with 13 bases between them. Germline CDR1 and CDR2: LGHDT and YNNKEL (reference sequence). The CDR3: CASSRSRGDYGYTF. CDR3 DNA: TGTGCCAGCAGCAGATCTAGAGGGGACTATGGCTACACCTTC. Drawing the rest from reference TRBV3-1 and TRBJ1-2, the complete variable domain is DTAVSQTPKYLVTQMGNDKSIKCEQNLGHDTMYWYKQDSKKFLKIMFSYNNKELIINETVPNRFSPKSPDKAHLNLHINSLELGDSAVYFCASSRSRGDYGYTFGSGTRLTVV.

This clonotype was counted only a few times. The gene calls are TRBV12-3 or TRBV12-4 and TRBJ1-1; D is ambiguous. The CDR3 is 14 amino acids. Trimming shortened V by 1 base and J by 5 bases, and 11 bases separated the two germline ends. The chain's CDR3 is CASSLGSPGTEAFF. The CDR3 DNA is TGTGCCAGCAGTTTAGGCAGCCCGGGGACTGAAGCTTTCTTT.

This clonotype was counted once. J is TRBJ2-1 and V is TRBV7-6, with TRBD2 as a possible D gene (7 bases). CDR3 length: 15 amino acids. Trimming stripped 1 base from V and 7 bases from J, with 14 bases between. Germline lookup yields CDR1 SGHVS and CDR2 FNYEAQ. The CDR3 region is CASSLVGGGPNEQFF. As DNA, the CDR3 is TGTGCCAGCAGCTTAGTAGGGGGGGGGCCAAATGAGCAGTTCTTC.

The sample holds many counts of this clonotype. The CDR3 bases are TGCAGCGTCCCCGAGCCTAGCGGGAGTACGTACGAGCAGTACTTC. Amino acid sequence: CSVPEPSGSTYEQYF. The V gene is TRBV29-1, the J gene TRBJ2-7; 10 bases match TRBD2. Germline values: CDR1 SQVTM, CDR2 ANQGSEA. This CDR3 is 15 amino acids long. The V gene end was trimmed by 6 bases and the J gene end by 4 bases; junction bases not matched to a gene: 12.

The genes are TRBV5-4 and TRBJ2-1; 15 bases align to TRBD2. The CDR3 has 17 amino acids. The V segment lost 2 bases and the J segment 3 bases; nucleotides outside the gene matches: 3. Germline V gene sequence: CDR1 SGHNT, CDR2 YYREEE (reference sequence). DNA for the CDR3: TGTGCCAGCAGCTTCTGGACTAGCGGGAGGGTCTACAATGAGCAGTTCTTC. Encoded protein: CASSFWTSGRVYNEQFF.

This chain connects TRBV20-1 to TRBJ2-1; 7 bases agree with TRBD2. Looked up from germline, CDR1 is DFQATT and CDR2 is SNEGSKA (reference sequence). J gave up 8 bases and V 6 bases, and 19 bases lay outside the gene matches. The CDR3 consists of 16 residues. The CDR3 spells CSAPPRSSGLGDEQFF. CDR3 DNA: TGCAGTGCCCCCCCCCGGTCTAGCGGCCTGGGGGATGAGCAGTTCTTC.

The chain has TRBV6-2 or TRBV6-3 and TRBJ2-1; a possible D gene is TRBD2 (7 bases). Germline V lookup: CDR1 MNHEY, CDR2 SVGEGT. The CDR3 extends over 15 amino acids. V shed 4 bases and J shed 0 bases, with 10 bases lying between them. The CDR3, as DNA: TGTGCCAGCAGTTGGGGGGGGCCCTCCTACAATGAGCAGTTCTTC. Protein sequence: CASSWGGPSYNEQFF.

This clonotype was counted between two and nine times. The J gene is TRBJ2-1, the V gene TRBV29-1; a possible D gene is TRBD1 (6 bases). The germline V gene encodes CDR1 SQVTM and CDR2 ANQGSEA. The CDR3 consists of 13 residues. The V end lost 7 bases, the J end lost 4 bases, and 14 bases lay between the germline ends. CDR3 loop: CSATRTEYNEQFF. The CDR3 DNA is TGCAGCGCCACACGGACAGAGTACAATGAGCAGTTCTTC.

V gene TRBV30 combines with J gene TRBJ2-7; D is ambiguous. Germline CDR1 and CDR2: GTSNPN and SVGIG (reference sequence). The CDR3 totals 14 residues. Trimming stripped 2 bases from V and 2 bases from J, with 13 bases between. CDR3 loop: CAWSPGLPPYEQYF. The CDR3 nucleotides are TGTGCCTGGAGTCCAGGCCTCCCCCCCTACGAGCAGTACTTC.